These 21 T cell receptor beta chains were sequenced from one sample in a study of metastatic and nonmetastatic thyroid tumors. TCRdb reprocessed the PCR reads using MiXCR. The sample gives around 15,000 clones, approximately 19% of which show up once; less than 15% is in the top ten. Patients underwent thyroid surgery, and none had received any treatment before it. The source material was blood. Receptors originate from a female donor with papillary thyroid cancer or a benign thyroid nodule (not recorded which). Some clones in this sample may be carry-over from other donors' samples.

This sequence joins TRBV11-2 and TRBJ2-1, with TRBD1 matching 9 bases. J was trimmed by 6 bases and V by 5 bases; bases with no gene match: 11. The CDR3 has 16 amino acids. CDR1 is SGHAT, CDR2 FQNNGV, per germline. The CDR3 DNA is TGTGCCAGCAGCACGACCCGGGACAGGGATCCCAATGAGCAGTTCTTC. It yields the protein CASSTTRDRDPNEQFF.

The rearrangement joins TRBV20-1 to TRBJ2-1; 16 bases agree with TRBD2. Germline CDR1 and CDR2: DFQATT and SNEGSKA (reference sequence). The CDR3 covers 18 residues. Trimming cost V 5 bases and J 7 bases; bases outside gene matches: 14. The DNA for the CDR3 is TGCAGTGCTCGCAGTCCCGGGACTAGCGGGGGGGCCGATAATGAGCAGTTCTTC. Translating it yields CSARSPGTSGGADNEQFF.

This clone appeared a few times. This rearrangement joins TRBV6-1 to TRBJ1-2; 10 bases fit TRBD1. With 6 bases clipped from V and 4 bases from J, the junction kept 8 bases outside the gene matches. Germline CDR1 reads MNHNS; CDR2 reads SASEGT. This CDR3 contains 15 residues. The CDR3 DNA is TGTGCCAGCAGGGATTGGACAGGGGGAGCCTATGGCTACACCTTC. Translation gives CASRDWTGGAYGYTF.

This clone showed up many times. The CDR3: CASSLGGTEQFF. In DNA, the CDR3 is TGTGCCAGCAGCTTGGGAGGGACCGAGCAGTTCTTC. The chain couples TRBV5-4 to TRBJ2-1; D is perhaps TRBD1 or TRBD2 (5 bases each). The length of the CDR3 is 12 residues. Germline V lookup: CDR1 SGHNT, CDR2 YYREEE (reference sequence). Trimming took off 0 bases at V and 10 bases at J, with 8 bases between the two ends.

This clone was observed at least ten times. J is TRBJ2-6 and V is TRBV7-6; D is possibly TRBD1 (5 bases). With 5 bases removed from V and 0 bases from J, the gap between germline ends came to 14 bases. The CDR3 has 17 amino acids. Germline V gene sequence: CDR1 SGHVS, CDR2 FNYEAQ. Here the CDR3 DNA reads TGTGCCAGCAGCCCGAACTCGGACAACTCTGGGGCCAACGTCCTGACTTTC. It yields the protein CASSPNSDNSGANVLTF. The full variable domain, rest sourced from reference TRBV7-6 and TRBJ2-6, is GAGVSQSPRYKVTKRGQDVALRCDPISGHVSLYWYRQALGQGPEFLTYFNYEAQQDKSGLPNDRFSAERPEGSISTLTIQRTEQRDSAMYRCASSPNSDNSGANVLTFGAGSRLTVL.

The chain links TRBV7-3 to TRBJ2-3, with D maybe TRBD1 (5 bases). The CDR3 consists of 14 residues. V shed 5 bases and J shed 2 bases, with 11 bases lying between them. Germline V gives CDR1 SGHTA, CDR2 FQGTGA. CDR3 DNA: TGTGCCAGCAGCCGGACACCTTACACAGATACGCAGTATTTT. Translating it yields CASSRTPYTDTQYF.

This clone appeared many times. This sequence joins TRBV12-3 or TRBV12-4 and TRBJ1-5; D unresolved. V was clipped by 1 base and J by 5 bases, with 6 bases between them. The CDR3 sequence is 13 residues long. In DNA form, the CDR3 reads TGTGCCAGCAGTTTAGGTAGAGATCAGCCCCAGCATTTT. Translating it yields CASSLGRDQPQHF.

This clone is labeled medium-sized. The chain has TRBV2 and TRBJ2-7, with 9 bases lining up with TRBD1. Germline V lookup: CDR1 SNHLY, CDR2 FYNNEI. The CDR3 consists of 14 residues. V lost 7 bases and J lost 6; bases outside the gene matches: 10. The CDR3 protein is CASTIYRGRAEQYF. The CDR3 nucleotides are TGTGCCAGCACCATATACAGGGGGCGGGCCGAGCAGTACTTC. The variable domain in full, with the rest retrieved from reference TRBV2 and TRBJ2-7, is EPEVTQTPSHQVTQMGQEVILRCVPISNHLYFYWYRQILGQKVEFLVSFYNNEISEKSEIFDDQFSVERPDGSNFTLKIRSTKLEDSAMYFCASTIYRGRAEQYFGPGTRLTVT.

The rearrangement links TRBV5-1 to TRBJ2-7; no reliable D call. V dropped 4 bases and J dropped 0 bases, with 5 bases sitting between them. This CDR3 has 12 residues. Germline V lookup: CDR1 SGHRS, CDR2 YFSETQ. Here the CDR3 reads CASSHDSYEQYF. The CDR3, as DNA: TGCGCCAGCAGCCATGACTCCTACGAGCAGTACTTC.

The genes are TRBV15 and TRBJ2-1; a possible D gene is TRBD1 (5 bases). V shed 1 base and J shed 5 bases, with 9 bases lying between them. The CDR3 has 14 residues. The germline V gene has CDR1 LNHNV and CDR2 YYDKDF (reference sequence). The CDR3 nucleotides are TGTGCCACCAGCAGAGGGATAGGGGACAATGAGCAGTTCTTC. As protein: CATSRGIGDNEQFF.

This clone was recorded a few times. The chain joins TRBV6-1 to TRBJ2-7; no clear D gene. Trimming left V 6 bases short and J 1 base short, with 16 bases between. This CDR3 has 15 amino acids. Germline CDR1 reads MNHNS; CDR2 reads SASEGT. In nucleotides, the CDR3 is TGTGCCAGCAGCCCAATCGGGCAACTTTCCTACGAGCAGTACTTC. Protein product: CASSPIGQLSYEQYF.

This clone is labeled as medium-sized. The chain carries TRBV6-1 and TRBJ2-1, with D hard to call. The CDR3 has 12 amino acids. Germline V gives CDR1 MNHNS, CDR2 SASEGT. Trimming took 4 bases from V and 4 from J, leaving 5 bases between them. This chain's CDR3 is CASSGLYNEQFF. Written as DNA, the CDR3 is TGTGCCAGCAGTGGGTTGTACAATGAGCAGTTCTTC.

By share, this clone counts as medium-sized. The chain links TRBV10-3 to TRBJ1-2; TRBD1 is a possible D gene (6 bases). The CDR3 sequence is 14 residues long. Germline-derived CDR1 and CDR2 are ENHRY and SYGVKD. Trimming shortened V by 7 bases and J by 4 bases, and 16 bases separated the two germline ends. CDR3 sequence: CAIKPGQDLYGYTF. The CDR3 nucleotides read TGTGCCATCAAACCGGGACAAGATCTCTATGGCTACACCTTC.

By proportion, this clone is medium-sized. The chain couples TRBV11-2 to TRBJ2-2; TRBD2 agrees at 10 bases. Per the germline V gene, CDR1 is SGHAT and CDR2 is FQNNGV. J lost 4 bases, V lost 1 base, and 9 bases had no gene match. This CDR3 is built from 18 residues. DNA of the CDR3: TGTGCCAGCAGCTTAGTTCCTAGCGGGAGTTATAGCACCGGGGAGCTGTTTTTT. Translation gives CASSLVPSGSYSTGELFF.

This clone was detected ten times or more. This chain uses TRBV6-6 with TRBJ2-5; 15 bases match TRBD2. The CDR3 has 20 amino acids. From germline, CDR1 is MNHNY and CDR2 SVGAGI (reference sequence). Trimming cost V 3 bases and J 1 base; bases outside gene matches: 12. Written as DNA, the CDR3 is TGTGCCAGCAGTTATGGGGGACTAGCGGGAGGTTCCCCACGCCAAGAGACCCAGTACTTC. It translates to CASSYGGLAGGSPRQETQYF.

In this sample, this clone turned up many times. The chain recombines TRBV2 with TRBJ2-5; TRBD2 matches at 12 bases. Germline V gene lookup returns CDR1 SNHLY and CDR2 FYNNEI. V dropped 7 bases and J dropped 5; count of bases not matched to a gene: 8. The CDR3 runs 15 residues. DNA for the CDR3: TGTGCCAGCACCGTCGGACTAGCGGGAAAGGAGACCCAGTACTTC. This translates into CASTVGLAGKETQYF. Filled out from reference TRBV2 and TRBJ2-5, the complete variable domain reads EPEVTQTPSHQVTQMGQEVILRCVPISNHLYFYWYRQILGQKVEFLVSFYNNEISEKSEIFDDQFSVERPDGSNFTLKIRSTKLEDSAMYFCASTVGLAGKETQYFGPGTRLLVL.

This clone was detected many times. The chain combines TRBV30 with TRBJ1-1; the D gene is possibly TRBD1 (5 bases). V lost 4 bases and J lost 8, with 11 bases in between. CDR3 length: 11 residues. Germline values: CDR1 GTSNPN, CDR2 SVGIG (reference sequence). The CDR3 sequence: CAWTDGGEAFF. The DNA for the CDR3 is TGTGCCTGGACCGACGGGGGAGAAGCTTTCTTT.

The chain links TRBV7-9 to TRBJ2-2; possible D gene TRBD1, 6 bases. With 11 bases removed from V and 1 base from J, the gap between germline ends came to 11 bases. Looked up from germline, CDR1 is SEHNR and CDR2 is FQNEAQ (reference sequence). The CDR3 runs 13 residues. The CDR3 coding sequence is TGTGCCGGACGGACAGAGAACACCGGGGAGCTGTTTTTT. Its translation is CAGRTENTGELFF. Combining the CDR3 with reference TRBV7-9 and TRBJ2-2 gives the whole variable domain DTGVSQNPRHKITKRGQNVTFRCDPISEHNRLYWYRQTLGQGPEFLTYFQNEAQLEKSRLLSDRFSAERPKGSFSTLEIQRTEQGDSAMYLCAGRTENTGELFFGEGSRLTVL.

The sample holds many counts of this clone. This CDR3 is CASTYGLAGYNEQFF. The CDR3, as DNA: TGTGCCAGCACCTACGGACTAGCGGGATACAATGAGCAGTTCTTC. The chain employs TRBV7-9 and TRBJ2-1, with 12 bases that match TRBD2. Germline trimming cut 7 bases from V and 4 bases from J; bases unmatched to any gene: 5. Germline CDR1 and CDR2: SEHNR and FQNEAQ (reference sequence). The CDR3 spans 15 residues.

This clone ranks as medium-sized. The rearrangement joins TRBV7-2 to TRBJ2-1; TRBD2 aligns across 8 bases. Looked up from germline, CDR1 is SGHTA and CDR2 is FQGNSA. V was pared by 5 bases and J by 7 bases, with 10 bases of the junction left unmatched. The CDR3 totals 15 residues. The CDR3 coding sequence is TGTGCCAGCAGCATAATAGCGGGATCTCAAAATGAGCAGTTCTTC. This sequence encodes CASSIIAGSQNEQFF.

Within the sample, this clone is medium-sized. The rearrangement links TRBV2 to TRBJ1-2; the D gene is possibly TRBD1 (5 bases). CDR3 size: 12 residues. CDR1 SNHLY and CDR2 FYNNEI come from the germline V gene. Trimming took 7 bases from V and 7 from J, leaving 13 bases between them. The CDR3 here is CASTRGWGGYTF. In nucleotides, the CDR3 is TGTGCCAGCACGAGGGGTTGGGGTGGCTACACCTTC.